This TCR beta chain emerged from a study of T cell repertoires in cytomegalovirus infection (dated by TCRdb to between 2018 and 2021). Broadly, across the study: Because public TCR beta signatures pointed to carriage of CMV infection together with the matching HLA type, the HLA type of each donor mattered for the analysis. Study-wide conclusions, independent of this receptor: The ex vivo response was dominated by HLA-C-restricted CMV-specific TCR beta clonotypes, which also provided the single most frequent clonotype in two of eight donors. In both this cohort and an independent approximately 370-donor cohort, the cumulative frequency of public TCR beta family members distinguished carriers of CMV infection plus the relevant HLA type.

Here V drops 7 bases and J drops 5 bases, and the junction holds 5 bases not matched to any gene. The CDR3 goes from the cysteine to the phenylalanine over 14 residues. Here the CDR3 DNA is all that survives: 42 bases in frame from base 1. From the germline V gene, CDR1 is MNHNS and CDR2 is SASEGT. This sample was sequenced with an Illumina HiSeq 1500. TCRdb reprocessed the public reads (quality trimming at Q25 with fastp, clone calling with MiXCR) and kept in-frame beta chains. Records with the same CDR3 protein are collapsed into one entry carrying the most frequent genes and DNA. In this sample the table shows about 110,000 distinct CDR3 sequences, roughly a tenth of which occur a single time. The top ten hold over 25% of the sample. As to this clonotype: It lacks a known antigen. Per-base qualities were not stored, and no clone one base away is much larger.

This receptor was identified in a human donor in good health (CMV status not recorded). Some clones in this sample may be carry-over from other donors' samples. The rearrangement joined TRBV6-1 to TRBJ2-2, with 9 bases in between that match TRBD1. The sequenced sample was PBMCs, sequenced either directly or after in vitro stimulation (not recorded which). DNA sequence: TGTGCCAGCAATTGGGACAGGGAGACCGGGGAGCTGTTTTTT. Translated, it reads CASNWDRETGELFF.